One and the same sample provided the 26 T cell receptor beta chains below, sequenced in a study of spatial heterogeneity in lung cancer (dated by TCRdb to about 2019). These receptors lack a known antigen. The library was obtained by 5' RACE. Sequencing instrument: NextSeq 500. TCRdb passed the public sequencing reads through fastp at Q25 and MiXCR, retaining productive beta sequences. Under each unique CDR3 protein, matching rows form one entry showing the most common genes and DNA. A total of roughly 17,000 distinct CDR3 sequences appear in this sample, approximately 6.2% of them only once. The ten most abundant clones make up 15% to 20% of the sample. The time point label, read with the paper, signifies: sample taken at primary tumor resection. Study-wide conclusions, independent of this receptor: A correlation was observed between the number of expanded intratumoral alpha and beta TCRs and the tumor nonsynonymous mutation count.

The starting material was lung tumor tissue, obtained at surgery. The origin of the receptors is a female donor with early-stage non-small cell lung cancer.

This clonotype was recorded at least ten times. The gene calls are TRBV4-3 and TRBJ1-1, with D unresolved. The V end lost 4 bases, the J end lost 3 bases, and 9 bases lay between the germline ends. CDR1 and CDR2 from the germline V gene are LGHNA and YSLEER. The CDR3 extends over 13 amino acids. For the CDR3, the DNA is TGCGCCAGCAGCCGATCTCGGGACACTGAAGCTTTCTTT. It yields the protein CASSRSRDTEAFF.

This clonotype appeared many times. V and J are TRBV12-3 or TRBV12-4 and TRBJ2-3; unclear D gene. Trimming cost V 6 bases and J 2 bases, with 12 bases left between them. The CDR3 is 14 residues long. The DNA for the CDR3 is TGTGCCAGCAGCACAGACTCATTCACAGATACGCAGTATTTT. Translated: CASSTDSFTDTQYF.

The chain links TRBV29-1 to TRBJ2-1, with 14 bases identical to TRBD2. V was clipped by 3 bases and J by 9 bases; unmatched bases: 4. This CDR3 region has 14 residues. Germline CDR1 is SQVTM and CDR2 is ANQGSEA. CDR3: CSVEPTSGGGEQFF. The CDR3 DNA follows: TGCAGCGTTGAGCCGACTAGCGGGGGGGGTGAGCAGTTCTTC.

The gene calls are TRBV20-1 and TRBJ1-2, with 10 bases aligning to TRBD1. Unmatched junction bases numbered 14, after V lost 0 bases and J lost 4 bases. The CDR3 has 18 amino acids. The germline CDR1 and CDR2 sequences are DFQATT and SNEGSKA (reference sequence). In DNA, the CDR3 is TGCAGTGCTAGAGATCCTCCTCCGCCGGGACAGGGGAGCTATGGCTACACCTTC. Translated, it gives CSARDPPPPGQGSYGYTF.

This clonotype has at least ten counts. The rearrangement uses TRBV29-1 and TRBJ2-5; maybe TRBD1 (6 bases). The CDR3 sequence is 12 residues long. The V and J ends lost 4 bases and 3 bases respectively, with 9 bases between them. CDR1 and CDR2 (germline): SQVTM, ANQGSEA. CDR3 sequence reads: CSVASGEETQYF. CDR3 coding DNA: TGCAGCGTTGCGTCAGGGGAAGAGACCCAGTACTTC.

As concerns this clonotype: One base away lies a much larger clone, so this may be a sequencing read error. The V gene is TRBV19, the J gene TRBJ2-6; TRBD1 is a possible D gene (5 bases). CDR3 length: 17 residues. Germline CDR1 is LNHDA and CDR2 is SQIVND (reference sequence). The CDR3 sequence: CASSISSRGSGANILTF. In DNA, the CDR3 is TGTGCCAGTAGTATAAGTAGTAGGGGCTCTGGGGCCAACATCCTGACTTTC.

This clonotype was seen repeatedly, ten times or more. J is TRBJ2-7 and V is TRBV20-1, with 8 bases lining up with TRBD1. With V trimmed by 3 bases and J by 2 bases, 3 bases remained unmatched. The CDR3 sequence is 13 residues long. The germline V gene encodes CDR1 DFQATT and CDR2 SNEGSKA (reference sequence). The CDR3 region has the DNA TGCAGTGCTAGGGGACAGGACCCCTACGAGCAGTACTTC. Its protein product is CSARGQDPYEQYF.

The J gene is TRBJ2-7, the V gene TRBV15; 11 bases are shared with TRBD2. Germline V lookup: CDR1 LNHNV, CDR2 YYDKDF (reference sequence). V was pared by 0 bases and J by 13 bases, with 5 bases of the junction left unmatched. The CDR3 is 13 amino acids. CDR3 bases: TGTGCCACCAGCAGAGATACACTAGCGGGGGCTTACTTC. This translates into CATSRDTLAGAYF.

The V call is TRBV20-1, the J call TRBJ1-2; no definite D call. V lost 3 bases to trimming and J lost 6 bases, with 14 bases between them. Germline-derived CDR1 and CDR2 are DFQATT and SNEGSKA (reference sequence). The CDR3 runs 13 residues. The CDR3 nucleotides are TGCAGTGCTAGTCCAATGGGAGAGGATGGCTACACCTTC. Encoded protein: CSASPMGEDGYTF.

The chain has TRBV6-2 or TRBV6-3 and TRBJ1-5; weak D call: TRBD1 (5 bases). CDR3 length: 19 residues. Germline lookup yields CDR1 MNHEY and CDR2 SVGEGT. V was pared by 2 bases and J by 0 bases, with 20 bases between. The CDR3 is CASSYQSNIPGPSNQPQHF. The CDR3 region has the DNA TGTGCCAGCAGTTACCAAAGCAACATTCCAGGGCCTAGCAATCAGCCCCAGCATTTT.

This clonotype occurred many times. The gene calls are TRBV6-1 and TRBJ1-1; TRBD1 matches at 7 bases. Germline trimming cut 6 bases from V and 4 bases from J; bases unmatched to any gene: 11. CDR3 length: 15 residues. The V gene's germline CDR1 is MNHNS and CDR2 SASEGT. CDR3 DNA: TGTGCCAGCAGAACCGTAGGACAGGTCCTCACTGAAGCTTTCTTT. Amino acid sequence: CASRTVGQVLTEAFF.

V gene TRBV6-1 combines with J gene TRBJ2-1, with 7 bases fitting TRBD2. The CDR3 totals 15 residues. V lost 8 bases and J lost 0; bases outside the gene matches: 7. Germline-derived CDR1 and CDR2 are MNHNS and SASEGT. The CDR3 loop reads CASARGVGSYNEQFF. DNA of the CDR3: TGTGCCAGCGCTCGGGGGGTTGGCTCCTACAATGAGCAGTTCTTC.

Ten or more counts support this clonotype. The rearrangement joins TRBV28 to TRBJ2-7; no reliable D call. CDR1 and CDR2 (germline): MDHEN, SYDVKM. The CDR3 is made up of 13 amino acids. With 8 bases removed from V and 2 bases from J, the gap between germline ends came to 13 bases. CDR3 region: CASSSSKAYEQYF. In DNA form, the CDR3 reads TGTGCCAGCTCCAGCTCGAAGGCCTACGAGCAGTACTTC.

By share, this clonotype ranks as medium-sized (0.01 to 0.1%). The chain has TRBV28 and TRBJ2-1, with 10 bases identical to TRBD2. The CDR3 is made up of 15 amino acids. CDR1 is MDHEN and CDR2 is SYDVKM in the germline V gene. The trim removed 7 bases at V and 3 bases at J, leaving 6 bases unmatched. The CDR3 sequence: CASTLAGANYNEQFF. The CDR3 DNA reads as TGTGCCAGCACTCTAGCGGGGGCGAACTACAATGAGCAGTTCTTC.

This clonotype has ten or more counts. The chain links TRBV20-1 to TRBJ1-6; TRBD1 matches 7 bases. Germline CDR1 DFQATT, CDR2 SNEGSKA (reference sequence). Losses at the gene ends were 6 bases for V and 6 bases for J; bases not matched to a gene: 8. The CDR3 runs to 14 residues. The CDR3 DNA sequence: TGCAGTGCCGGGGCAGGGGGAGGTAATTCACCCCTCCACTTT. Translated: CSAGAGGGNSPLHF.

This clonotype was found many times. V and J are TRBV18 and TRBJ2-1; TRBD2 matches at 11 bases. V trimming: 3 bases; J trimming: 8 bases; junction bases outside the gene matches: 9. The length of the CDR3 is 16 residues. The germline V gene has CDR1 KGHSH and CDR2 LQKENI. The CDR3 spells CASSPRNSGGADEQFF. CDR3 in DNA: TGTGCCAGCTCACCCAGGAATAGCGGGGGGGCCGATGAGCAGTTCTTC. Full variable domain (remainder filled in from reference TRBV18 and TRBJ2-1): NAGVMQNPRHLVRRRGQEARLRCSPMKGHSHVYWYRQLPEEGLKFMVYLQKENIIDESGMPKERFSAEFPKEGPSILRIQQVVRGDSAAYFCASSPRNSGGADEQFFGPGTRLTVL.

Ten or more counts support this clonotype. The chain links TRBV5-1 to TRBJ2-7; D is perhaps TRBD1 or TRBD2 (5 bases each). The CDR3 has 15 amino acids. The ends were cut back, 3 bases at V and 5 bases at J, with 18 bases in the middle. CDR1 and CDR2 from the germline V gene are SGHRS and YFSETQ. The CDR3, as DNA: TGCGCCAGCAGCTCCGGGACCTACGCCGGGAACGAGCAGTACTTC. It is translated as CASSSGTYAGNEQYF.

This clonotype was seen many times. The chain is built from TRBV6-1 and TRBJ2-2, with 8 nucleotides matching TRBD2. V was pared by 5 bases and J by 1 base, with 6 bases of the junction left unmatched. This CDR3 spans 16 amino acids. CDR1 is MNHNS and CDR2 is SASEGT in the germline V gene. The CDR3 here is CASSPTSGLNTGELFF. Written as DNA, the CDR3 is TGTGCCAGCAGTCCTACTAGCGGACTGAACACCGGGGAGCTGTTTTTT.

The sample holds many counts of this clonotype. The chain uses TRBV7-3 and TRBJ1-1; the D gene is possibly TRBD1 (6 bases). V lost 3 bases, J lost 5 bases, and 16 bases lay in between. The CDR3 covers 15 residues. Germline CDR1 reads SGHTA; CDR2 reads FQGTGA. The CDR3 protein is CASSLIPGDSTEAFF. As DNA, the CDR3 is TGTGCCAGCAGCTTGATCCCAGGGGATAGTACTGAAGCTTTCTTT. Drawing the rest from reference TRBV7-3 and TRBJ1-1, the complete variable domain is GAGVSQTPSNKVTEKGKYVELRCDPISGHTALYWYRQSLGQGPEFLIYFQGTGAADDSGLPNDRFFAVRPEGSVSTLKIQRTERGDSAVYLCASSLIPGDSTEAFFGQGTRLTVV.

This clonotype was counted at least ten times. The rearrangement uses TRBV30 and TRBJ2-1, with 9 bases that match TRBD1. V shed 3 bases, J shed 9 bases, and the junction held 9 bases outside the gene matches. The CDR3 contains 14 residues. Germline V lookup: CDR1 GTSNPN, CDR2 SVGIG (reference sequence). The CDR3 loop is CAWSSGTGFLEQFF. CDR3 coding DNA: TGTGCCTGGAGCTCCGGGACAGGGTTCCTTGAGCAGTTCTTC.

The sample holds many counts of this clonotype. The rearrangement links TRBV27 to TRBJ2-5; D uncertain. V dropped 6 bases and J dropped 2 bases, with 4 bases sitting between them. CDR1 is MNHEY, CDR2 SMNVEV, per germline (reference sequence). The CDR3 covers 11 residues. CDR3 coding DNA: TGTGCCAGCAGACAACAAGAGACCCAGTACTTC. Protein product: CASRQQETQYF.

This clonotype was seen repeatedly, ten times or more. This chain joins TRBV14 and TRBJ2-1; perhaps TRBD1 as D (5 bases). The CDR3 covers 14 residues. CDR1 and CDR2 from the germline V gene are SGHDN and FVKESK. The germline V and J ends were trimmed by 3 bases and 10 bases, with 16 bases remaining between them. As DNA, the CDR3 is TGTGCCAGCAGCCAGGCCGGTACAGGCTGGGAGCAGTTCTTC. Translation: CASSQAGTGWEQFF. Using reference TRBV14 and TRBJ2-1 for the parts outside the CDR3, the full variable domain is EAGVTQFPSHSVIEKGQTVTLRCDPISGHDNLYWYRRVMGKEIKFLLHFVKESKQDESGMPNNRFLAERTGGTYSTLKVQPAELEDSGVYFCASSQAGTGWEQFFGPGTRLTVL.

This clonotype was seen at least ten times. The chain is built from TRBV15 and TRBJ2-1; tentatively, D is TRBD1 (7 bases). CDR3 length equals 12 residues. V was pared by 4 bases and J by 9 bases, with 10 bases between. Germline V lookup: CDR1 LNHNV, CDR2 YYDKDF (reference sequence). The CDR3 DNA reads as TGTGCCACCAGCACAGGGGGGAGTGAGCAGTTCTTC. Translating gives CATSTGGSEQFF.

About this clonotype itself: The conserved closing phenylalanine or tryptophan is absent in this CDR3, likely reflecting a read error. V gene TRBV20-1 combines with J gene TRBJ1-1; 9 nucleotides agree with TRBD1. Per germline, CDR1 DFQATT and CDR2 SNEGSKA (reference sequence). Trimming took 5 bases from V and 1 from J; bases not matched to a gene: 5. The CDR3 contains 14 residues. CDR3 region: CSAQQGAENTEAFS. Written as DNA, the CDR3 is TGCAGTGCTCAACAGGGGGCCGAGAACACTGAAGCTTTCTCT.

This clonotype was observed many times. The chain recombines TRBV2 with TRBJ2-4; TRBD1 matches 12 bases. This CDR3 has 17 amino acids. Germline V gives CDR1 SNHLY, CDR2 FYNNEI. V was clipped by 2 bases and J by 2 bases; unmatched bases: 4. The CDR3: CASSEPGQGATKNIQYF. The CDR3 nucleotides are TGTGCCAGCAGTGAACCGGGACAGGGGGCGACCAAAAACATTCAGTACTTC.

The table lists this clonotype with a few counts. V usage is TRBV7-9 and J usage is TRBJ2-3, with D possibly matching TRBD1 (8 bases). With 8 bases removed from V and 2 bases from J, the gap between germline ends came to 20 bases. Germline-derived CDR1 and CDR2 are SEHNR and FQNEAQ (reference sequence). The CDR3 totals 16 residues. The CDR3 DNA reads as TGTGCCAGCTGGACAGGGACCGGGGGGATCACAGATACGCAGTATTTT. This encodes CASWTGTGGITDTQYF.